The present entry profiles one T cell receptor beta chain with its context. The data belong to a study of blood T cell repertoires in COVID-19. Study-level information: The United States, Italy and Spain supplied acute and convalescent COVID-19 samples. T cells, B-cell-depleted T cells, or PBMCs supplied cDNA or gDNA.

The authors' processing: By means of reference gene primer amplification, nucleated cell counts were estimated. The assay was immunoSEQ multiplex PCR, and TCRdb's table has in-frame clones only and misses some. V and J calls and clone size are as listed in that table; D and trimming were resolved from the DNA. The table records under 300,000 clones, approximately 90% of them present only once. The V and J ends lost 5 bases and 6 bases respectively, with 11 bases between them. The CDR3 runs 12 residues. Germline assignment: CDR1 SGHTA and CDR2 FQGNSA. Sequencing input: peripheral blood. The rearrangement uses TRBV7-2 and TRBJ2-7; D gene ambiguous. The TCR comes from a woman aged 40 to 49 who had recovered from COVID-19. DNA for the CDR3: TGTGCCAGCAGCCCCTCCTTTAGCGAGCAGTACTTC. It specifies CASSPSFSEQYF.